Listed below are T cell receptor beta chains from one sample, sequenced in a study of Graves' ophthalmopathy and Graves' hyperthyroidism. TCRdb redid the calling of the multiplex PCR reads with MiXCR, one entry per CDR3 protein. The data show approximately 700,000 distinct CDR3 sequences, 40% seen once. The specimen was peripheral blood. These TCRs come from an adult man with Graves' ophthalmopathy. The CDR3 runs from the conserved cysteine through the conserved F or W. The D gene is left open where the match is weak. Where a row states a size, it is once, few, many or the class of an expanded clone; other rows omit it.

many | - | TRBJ1-5 | TRBV29-1 | TGCAGCGTCAAGGACAGCCTCAATCAGCCCCAGCATTTT | CSVKDSLNQPQHF
many | - | TRBJ2-7 | TRBV7-9 | TGTGCCAGCAGCTTAGTCGGGAACGAGCAGTACTTC | CASSLVGNEQYF
many | - | TRBJ1-1 | TRBV2 | TGTGCCAGCAGAGAATTCGGGGCGAACACTGAAGCTTTCTTT | CASREFGANTEAFF
many | - | TRBJ1-3 | TRBV15 | TGTGCCACCAGCAGAGACCGAACAGGGATCGCCTCTGGAAACACCATATATTTT | CATSRDRTGIASGNTIYF
few | - | TRBJ1-1 | TRBV2 | TGTGCCAGCCATGCACAGGGTGTCACTGAAGCTTTCTTT | CASHAQGVTEAFF
- | TRBD1 | TRBJ2-7 | TRBV29-1 | TGCAGCGCCAAAGGAGACGGGACAGGGGCGGGTTACGAGCAGTACTTC | CSAKGDGTGAGYEQYF
- | TRBD2 | TRBJ2-7 | TRBV10-2 | TGCGCCAGCAGTGGTGTCGGGGGGACCGCGAGCTCCTACGAGCAGTACTTC | CASSGVGGTASSYEQYF
many | TRBD1 | TRBJ1-4 | TRBV7-9 | TGTGCCAGCAGCTCCGCAGGGGGCGCGGATGAAAAACTGTTTTTT | CASSSAGGADEKLFF
- | TRBD1 | TRBJ2-7 | TRBV7-8 | TGTGCCAGCAGCTTAGGGACAGGGGTTCGGCAGTACTTC | CASSLGTGVRQYF
- | - | TRBJ2-6 | TRBV7-2 | TGTGCCAGCAGTCCCTATGAGAGGGCCAACGTCCTGACTTTC | CASSPYERANVLTF
- | - | TRBJ1-1 | TRBV10-3 | TGTGCCATCAGTGAGCGGGTTCTGAACACTGAAGCTTTCTTT | CAISERVLNTEAFF
many | - | TRBJ1-2 | TRBV15 | TGTGCCACCAGCAGAGCAGGAAAATATGGCTACACCTTC | CATSRAGKYGYTF
- | - | TRBJ1-4 | TRBV20-1 | TGCAGTGCTAGAGATGGGGCATCCTATGGAAAACTGTTTTTT | CSARDGASYGKLFF
- | TRBD1 | TRBJ2-7 | TRBV7-2 | TGTGCCAGCTCACCCAGAGAGGGGGCAGGCGAGCAGTACTTC | CASSPREGAGEQYF
many | - | TRBJ1-2 | TRBV10-3 | TGTGCCATCAGTGGGGTTCAGAGTGAAACTAACTATGGCTACACCTTC | CAISGVQSETNYGYTF
many | TRBD1 | TRBJ1-2 | TRBV2 | TGTGCCAGCAGGACAGTGAGGGGGCGGGGTGGCTACACCTTC | CASRTVRGRGGYTF
- | - | TRBJ1-2 | TRBV19 | TGTGCCTGGAGGGGGATACAGTATTCTAACTATGGCTACACCTTC | CAWRGIQYSNYGYTF
- | - | TRBJ1-3 | TRBV6-5 | TGTGCCAGTTCGCACCGCTCTGGAAACACCATATATTTT | CASSHRSGNTIYF
many | - | TRBJ2-6 | TRBV10-3 | TGTGCCATCACCGAGGGTGGGTCTGGGGCCAACGTCCTGACTTTC | CAITEGGSGANVLTF
- | - | TRBJ2-7 | TRBV20-1 | TGCAGGATGGGGAAGGATACCTACGAGCAGTACTTC | CRMGKDTYEQYF
- | - | TRBJ1-3 | TRBV25-1 | TGTGCCAGCAGTTACTACGACCGGGGGCCTGGAAACACCATATATTTT | CASSYYDRGPGNTIYF
- | - | TRBJ2-2 | TRBV25-1 | TGTGCCAGCAGTTACTCGAGAAGGACTGCATCTCTTGGGGAGCTGTTTTTT | CASSYSRRTASLGELFF
- | - | TRBJ2-7 | TRBV20-1 | TGCAGTGCTAGAGATTCGGTTAAAGGAAACGAGCAGTACTTC | CSARDSVKGNEQYF
- | - | TRBJ2-6 | TRBV10-3 | TGTGCCATCGGAGCGGGGGCCAACGTCCTGACTTTC | CAIGAGANVLTF
few | - | TRBJ1-3 | TRBV29-1 | TGCAGTGCCGCCGGCTACTCTGGAAACACCATATATTTT | CSAAGYSGNTIYF
- | TRBD1 | TRBJ1-3 | TRBV10-2 | TGCGCCAGCAGTGCGACAGGGAGAGGAAACACCATATATTTT | CASSATGRGNTIYF
many | TRBD1 | TRBJ1-6 | TRBV12-3/TRBV12-4 | TGTGCCAGCAGCCCGACAGGGGCGGGAGATTCACCCCTCCACTTT | CASSPTGAGDSPLHF
few | - | TRBJ2-7 | TRBV15 | TGTGCCACCAGCTTTGCCACTGGGCTGTACGAGCAGTACTTC | CATSFATGLYEQYF
few | - | TRBJ1-1 | TRBV7-2 | TGTGCCGGCAGCTTAGGCGGAGGGGGGAACACTGAAGCTTTCTTT | CAGSLGGGGNTEAFF
- | - | TRBJ2-7 | TRBV13 | TGTGCCAGCAGCCCGAGACAGGCTGGATACGAGCAGTACTTC | CASSPRQAGYEQYF
many | - | TRBJ1-2 | TRBV7-2 | TGTGCCAGCAGCCCCCGGACACAAACCTATGGCTACACCTTC | CASSPRTQTYGYTF
- | - | TRBJ2-7 | TRBV6-2/TRBV6-3 | TGTGCCAGCAGTTACTCAGGGAAGACATACGAGCAGTACTTC | CASSYSGKTYEQYF
- | TRBD2 | TRBJ2-6 | TRBV7-3 | TGTGCCAGCAGCTCCTTTATGGGGGGGACCTCTGGGGCCAACGTCCTGACTTTC | CASSSFMGGTSGANVLTF
- | - | TRBJ2-5 | TRBV27 | TGTGCCACCAGTGACCAAACAGGGTCAGGGGAGACCCAGTACTTC | CATSDQTGSGETQYF
- | - | TRBJ1-3 | TRBV7-2 | TGTGCCAGCAGCTTATTCGCGGGCCGGAGCTCTGGAAACACCATATATTTT | CASSLFAGRSSGNTIYF
- | - | TRBJ1-2 | TRBV12-3/TRBV12-4 | TGTGCCAGCAGTTTATTGGGGGCGGATGGCTACACCTTC | CASSLLGADGYTF
- | TRBD1 | TRBJ1-6 | TRBV29-1 | TGCAGCTCAGGGGGCGCGGATTCACCCCTCCACTTT | CSSGGADSPLHF
few | - | TRBJ1-1 | TRBV5-1 | TGCGCCAGCAGCTCTCGAGGACAGCCGAACACTGAAGCTTTCTTT | CASSSRGQPNTEAFF
- | - | TRBJ1-4 | TRBV20-1 | TGCAGTGCTAGCCCGGACGGGAGTGGGAATGAAAAACTGTTTTTT | CSASPDGSGNEKLFF
- | TRBD1 | TRBJ2-7 | TRBV25-1 | TGTGCCAGCAGTGCCCGGACAGGGTATCCCTACGAGCAGTACTTC | CASSARTGYPYEQYF
- | TRBD1 | TRBJ2-7 | TRBV5-4 | TGTGCCAGCAGCTCACCCGGGACAGGGGATTCCGAGCAGTACTTC | CASSSPGTGDSEQYF
- | - | TRBJ2-7 | TRBV10-2 | TGCGCCAGCAGCTTGGAGTCAGGGGTAGGCGAGCAGTACTTC | CASSLESGVGEQYF
- | - | TRBJ2-6 | TRBV10-3 | TGTGCCAGCAGTGTAACTGGTTCTGGGTCCAACGTCCTGACTTTC | CASSVTGSGSNVLTF
few | - | TRBJ2-3 | TRBV20-1 | TGCAGTCCCCGAGGGGGCGGGACGGCAGATACGCAGTATTTT | CSPRGGGTADTQYF
many | - | TRBJ2-7 | TRBV12-3/TRBV12-4 | TGTGCCAGCAGTTTATGGGGGGGCTCCGAGCAGTACTTC | CASSLWGGSEQYF